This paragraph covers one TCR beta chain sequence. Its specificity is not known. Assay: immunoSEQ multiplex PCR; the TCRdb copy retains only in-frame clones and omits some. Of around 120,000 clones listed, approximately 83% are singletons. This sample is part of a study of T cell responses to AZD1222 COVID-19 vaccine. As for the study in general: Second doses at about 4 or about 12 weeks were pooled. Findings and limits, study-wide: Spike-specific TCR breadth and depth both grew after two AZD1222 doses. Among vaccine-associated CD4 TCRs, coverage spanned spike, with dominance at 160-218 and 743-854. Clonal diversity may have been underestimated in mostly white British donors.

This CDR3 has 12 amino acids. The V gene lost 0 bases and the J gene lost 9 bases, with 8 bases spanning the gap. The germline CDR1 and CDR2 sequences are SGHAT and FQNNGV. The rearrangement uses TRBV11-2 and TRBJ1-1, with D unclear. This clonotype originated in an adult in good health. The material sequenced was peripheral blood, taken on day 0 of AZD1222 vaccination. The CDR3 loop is CASSLDRRKAFF. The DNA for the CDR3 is TGTGCCAGCAGCTTAGATCGGAGGAAAGCTTTCTTT.